This record concerns one TCR beta chain sequence. Its antigen is currently unknown. The junction shows a germline mismatch at one end, possibly a read error. Other nucleotide sequences in the sample specify the same CDR3. The source of the sample is a study of cytomegalovirus exposure and HLA in healthy donors. Study-level results: TCR beta V segments were, for the most part, productive about 87% or about 30% of the time in an earlier analysis.

Amplification used 60 Vbeta primers and 13 Jbeta primers. Libraries were prepared by immunoSEQ multiplex PCR; TCRdb keeps only in-frame clonotypes and omits some of them. Of 200,000 or so clones in the sample, over 70% were seen once. The origin of this receptor is a woman between 18 and 30 years old in good health and CMV-seropositive. Sequences were obtained from PBMCs.

CDR3 nucleotide sequence: TGTGCCAGCAGCTTTAGCGGGGACTCCTACAATGAGCAATTCTTC. Amino acids: CASSFSGDSYNEQFF. This chain connects TRBV11-3 to TRBJ2-1, with 8 bases lining up with TRBD2. Germline V gene data show CDR1 as SGHNT and CDR2 as YENEEA. The CDR3 is made up of 15 amino acids.